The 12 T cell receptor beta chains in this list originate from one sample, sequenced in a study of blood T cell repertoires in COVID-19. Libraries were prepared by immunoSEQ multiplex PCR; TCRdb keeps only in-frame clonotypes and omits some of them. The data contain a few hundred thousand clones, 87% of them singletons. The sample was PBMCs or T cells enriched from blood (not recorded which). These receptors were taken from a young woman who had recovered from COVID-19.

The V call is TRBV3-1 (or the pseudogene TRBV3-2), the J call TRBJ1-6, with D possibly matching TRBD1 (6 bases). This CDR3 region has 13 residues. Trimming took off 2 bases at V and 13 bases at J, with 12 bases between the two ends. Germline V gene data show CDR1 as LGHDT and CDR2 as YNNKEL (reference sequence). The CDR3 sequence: CASSQRRGFPLHF. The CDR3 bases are TGTGCCAGCAGCCAAAGAAGGGGGTTCCCCCTCCACTTT.

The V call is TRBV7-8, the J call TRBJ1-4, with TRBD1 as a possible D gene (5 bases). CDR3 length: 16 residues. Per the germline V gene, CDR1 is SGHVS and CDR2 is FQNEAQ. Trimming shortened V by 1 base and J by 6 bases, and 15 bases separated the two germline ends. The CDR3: CASSLEGVRGHEKLFF. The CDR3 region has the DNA TGTGCCAGCAGCTTAGAAGGGGTTAGGGGCCATGAAAAACTGTTTTTT.

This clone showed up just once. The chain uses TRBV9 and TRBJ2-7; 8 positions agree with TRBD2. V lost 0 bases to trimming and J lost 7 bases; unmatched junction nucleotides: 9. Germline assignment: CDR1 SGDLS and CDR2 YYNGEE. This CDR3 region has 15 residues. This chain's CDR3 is CASSVAPGREGEQYF. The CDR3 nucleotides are TGTGCCAGCAGCGTAGCCCCCGGACGGGAGGGTGAGCAGTACTTC. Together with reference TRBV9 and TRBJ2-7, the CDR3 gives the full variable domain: DSGVTQTPKHLITATGQRVTLRCSPRSGDLSVYWYQQSLDQGLQFLIQYYNGEERAKGNILERFSAQQFPDLHSELNLSSLELGDSALYFCASSVAPGREGEQYFGPGTRLTVT.

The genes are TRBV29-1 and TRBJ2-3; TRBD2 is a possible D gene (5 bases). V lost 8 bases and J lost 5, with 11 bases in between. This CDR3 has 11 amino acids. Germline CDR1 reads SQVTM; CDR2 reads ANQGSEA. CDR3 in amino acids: CSLSGLDTQYF. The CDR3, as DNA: TGCAGCTTATCGGGGTTAGATACGCAGTATTTT.

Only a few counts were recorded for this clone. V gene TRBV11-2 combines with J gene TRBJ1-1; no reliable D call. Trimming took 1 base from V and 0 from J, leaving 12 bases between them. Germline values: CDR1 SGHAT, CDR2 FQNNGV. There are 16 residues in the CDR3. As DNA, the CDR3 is TGTGCCAGCAGCTTAGTAATGGGCGTAGTGAACACTGAAGCTTTCTTT. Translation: CASSLVMGVVNTEAFF.

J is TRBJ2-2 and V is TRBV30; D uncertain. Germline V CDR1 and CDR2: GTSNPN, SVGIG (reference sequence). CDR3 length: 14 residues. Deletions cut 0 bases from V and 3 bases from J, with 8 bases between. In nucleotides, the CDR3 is TGTGCCTGGAGTGTTTTGGCCTACACCGGGGAGCTGTTTTTT. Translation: CAWSVLAYTGELFF.

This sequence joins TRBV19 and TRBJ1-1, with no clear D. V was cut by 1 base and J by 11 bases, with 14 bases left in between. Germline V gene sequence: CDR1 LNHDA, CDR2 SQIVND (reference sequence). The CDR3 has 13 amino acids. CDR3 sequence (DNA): TGTGCCAGTAGTATAGTGTTGGCCCAAAAGGCTTTCTTT. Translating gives CASSIVLAQKAFF.

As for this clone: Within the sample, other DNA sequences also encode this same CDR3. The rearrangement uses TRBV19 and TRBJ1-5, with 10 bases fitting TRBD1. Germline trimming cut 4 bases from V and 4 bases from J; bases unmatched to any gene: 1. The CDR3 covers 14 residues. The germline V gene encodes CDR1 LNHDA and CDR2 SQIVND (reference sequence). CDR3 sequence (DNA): TGTGCCAGTAGTACGGGACAGGGGAATCAGCCCCAGCATTTT. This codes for CASSTGQGNQPQHF.

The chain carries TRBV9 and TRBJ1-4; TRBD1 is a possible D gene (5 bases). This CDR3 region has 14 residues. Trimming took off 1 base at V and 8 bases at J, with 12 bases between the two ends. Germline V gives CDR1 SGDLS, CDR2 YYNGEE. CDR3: CASSVMGGAEKLFF. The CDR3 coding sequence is TGTGCCAGCAGCGTAATGGGGGGTGCGGAAAAACTGTTTTTT.

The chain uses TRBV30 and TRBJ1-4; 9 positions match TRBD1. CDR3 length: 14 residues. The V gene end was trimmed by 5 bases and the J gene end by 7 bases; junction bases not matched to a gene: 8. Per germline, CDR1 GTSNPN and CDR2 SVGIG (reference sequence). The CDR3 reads CAWDPGQGGEKLFF. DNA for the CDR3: TGTGCCTGGGACCCGGGACAGGGTGGTGAAAAACTGTTTTTT. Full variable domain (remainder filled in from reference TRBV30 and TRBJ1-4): SQTIHQWPATLVQPVGSPLSLECTVEGTSNPNLYWYRQAAGRGLQLLFYSVGIGQISSEVPQNLSASRPQDRQFILSSKKLLLSDSGFYLCAWDPGQGGEKLFFGSGTQLSVL.

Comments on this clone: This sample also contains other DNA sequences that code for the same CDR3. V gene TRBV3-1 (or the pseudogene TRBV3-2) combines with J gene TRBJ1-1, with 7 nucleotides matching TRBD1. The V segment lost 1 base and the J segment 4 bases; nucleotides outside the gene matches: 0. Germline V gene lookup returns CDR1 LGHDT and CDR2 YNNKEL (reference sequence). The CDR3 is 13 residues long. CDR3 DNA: TGTGCCAGCAGCCAAGGACAGGGCACTGAAGCTTTCTTT. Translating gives CASSQGQGTEAFF.

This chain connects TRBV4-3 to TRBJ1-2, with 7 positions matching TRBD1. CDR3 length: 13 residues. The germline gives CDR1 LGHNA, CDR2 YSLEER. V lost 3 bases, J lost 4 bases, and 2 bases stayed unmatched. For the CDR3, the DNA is TGCGCCAGCAGCCAGGGACAGACCTATGGCTACACCTTC. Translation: CASSQGQTYGYTF.